This TCR beta chain is from a study of shared clonotypes between healthy human individuals. Study context: The plates for each donor numbered three CD4 naive, three CD4 memory, two CD8 naive and one CD8 memory. Regarding the study as a whole: Around 4.7% of naive CD4 clonotypes were shared across a handful of donors. Relative to memory subsets, naive subsets generally showed larger estimated richness.

The CDR3 totals 15 residues. Germline CDR1 reads SGHAT; CDR2 reads FQNNGV. V lost 5 bases, J lost 3 bases, and 17 bases lay in between. Naivety among CD8 cells was defined by CD45RO negativity and positive CCR7 selection, thereby excluding terminally differentiated effector memory CD45RA+ cells. Data came from immunoSEQ multiplex PCR; TCRdb stores just in-frame clones and leaves some out. Seen here are around 1.9 million clones, 93% observed once, and the top ten hold about 1.7%. Comment on this clone: The antigen remains undetermined.

The rearrangement links TRBV11-2 to TRBJ2-7, with a weak D call TRBD2 (6 bases). This sequence was found in a young man in good health. Some clones in this sample may be carry-over from other donors' samples. The sequenced sample was naive CD8+ T cells from PBMCs. CDR3 nucleotides: TGTGCCAGCAGCCCAACCGGAGGGCAGGGCTACGAGCAGTACTTC. Amino acids: CASSPTGGQGYEQYF.